This TCR beta chain stems from a study of blood T cell repertoires in COVID-19. Study overall: Collection of acute and convalescent COVID-19 samples took place in the United States, Italy and Spain. T cells, B-cell-depleted T cells, or PBMCs supplied cDNA or gDNA.

Under the authors' procedure: Nucleated cell counts were estimated from reference gene primer amplification. The repertoire was sequenced with immunoSEQ multiplex PCR; TCRdb's copy has only in-frame clones and lacks some. That table is the source of V, J and clone size, and D and trimming were worked out from the DNA. The profile shows 200,000 to 250,000 clones, around 80% of them singletons. In its sample, this clone was seen a few times. Deletions cut 2 bases from V and 9 bases from J, with 17 bases between. Germline V gene lookup returns CDR1 MNHEY and CDR2 SVGAGI. The CDR3 is 16 residues long. V is TRBV6-5 and J is TRBJ1-6; tentative D call: TRBD1 (5 bases). The specimen sequenced was peripheral blood. The source of this sequence is a man aged 50 to 60 with active or convalescent COVID-19. DNA of the CDR3: TGTGCCAGCAGTTACATAGCAGGGACTGTGGGTTCACCCCTCCACTTT. Translated: CASSYIAGTVGSPLHF.